The entry that follows covers one TCR beta chain sequence. Its target is unknown. CDR1 and CDR2 from the germline V gene are SNHLY and FYNNEI. The CDR3 covers 14 residues. Trimming stripped 5 bases from V and 3 bases from J, with 13 bases between. This record comes from a study of cytomegalovirus exposure and HLA in healthy donors. Using immunoSEQ multiplex PCR, the repertoire was profiled, and TCRdb retains in-frame clones only, with some absent. In the table there are 90,000 to 130,000 clones, approximately 86% of which are singletons. Study-level points and caveats: Reportedly, diagnosis of cytomegalovirus status by the classifier showed high specificity and sensitivity. The listing of 150 to 200 TCR beta chains classed them as cytomegalovirus-associated.

The chain joins TRBV2 to TRBJ1-1; D is undetermined. The clonotype was recovered from a woman aged 18-29 years in good health and CMV-seronegative. The source material was PBMCs. The DNA for the CDR3 is TGTGCCAGCAGTCAGGCAGATTTTTACACTGAAGCTTTCTTT. It is translated as CASSQADFYTEAFF.